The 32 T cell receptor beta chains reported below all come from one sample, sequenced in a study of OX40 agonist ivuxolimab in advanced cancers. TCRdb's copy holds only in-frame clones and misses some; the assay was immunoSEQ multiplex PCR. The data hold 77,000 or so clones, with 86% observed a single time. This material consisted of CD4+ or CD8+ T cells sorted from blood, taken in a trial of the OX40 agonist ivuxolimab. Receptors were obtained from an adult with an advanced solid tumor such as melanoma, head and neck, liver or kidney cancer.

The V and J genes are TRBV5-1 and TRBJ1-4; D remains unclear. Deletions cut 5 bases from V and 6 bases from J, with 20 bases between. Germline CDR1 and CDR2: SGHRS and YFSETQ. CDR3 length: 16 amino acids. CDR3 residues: CASSTGFGREDEKLFF. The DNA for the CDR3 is TGCGCCAGCAGTACGGGTTTTGGGCGCGAAGATGAAAAACTGTTTTTT. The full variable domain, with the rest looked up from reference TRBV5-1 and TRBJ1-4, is KAGVTQTPRYLIKTRGQQVTLSCSPISGHRSVSWYQQTPGQGLQFLFEYFSETQRNKGNFPGRFSGRQFSNSRSEMNVSTLELGDSALYLCASSTGFGREDEKLFFGSGTQLSVL.

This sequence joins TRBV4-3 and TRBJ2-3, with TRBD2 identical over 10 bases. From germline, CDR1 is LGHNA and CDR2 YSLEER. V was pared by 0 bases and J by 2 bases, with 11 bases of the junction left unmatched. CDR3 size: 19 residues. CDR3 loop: CASSQDVAGGRTSTDTQYF. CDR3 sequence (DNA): TGCGCCAGCAGCCAAGATGTAGCGGGGGGCCGTACCTCCACAGATACGCAGTATTTT.

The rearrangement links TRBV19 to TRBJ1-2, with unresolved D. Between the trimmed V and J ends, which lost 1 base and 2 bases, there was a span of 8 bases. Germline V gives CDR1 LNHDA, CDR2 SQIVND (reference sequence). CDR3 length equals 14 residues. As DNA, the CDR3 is TGTGCCAGTAGTATAGGGGGTAGGAACTATGGCTACACCTTC. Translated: CASSIGGRNYGYTF.

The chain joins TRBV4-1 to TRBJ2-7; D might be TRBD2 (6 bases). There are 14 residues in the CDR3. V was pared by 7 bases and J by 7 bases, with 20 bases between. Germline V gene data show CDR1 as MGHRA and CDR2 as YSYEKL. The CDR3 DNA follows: TGCGCCAGCACCTTATTAGCGGCAACGGGGGAGCAGTACTTC. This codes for CASTLLAATGEQYF.

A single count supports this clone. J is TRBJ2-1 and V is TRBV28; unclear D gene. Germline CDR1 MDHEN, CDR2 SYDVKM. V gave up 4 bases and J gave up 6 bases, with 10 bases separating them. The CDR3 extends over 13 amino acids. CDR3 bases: TGTGCCAGCAGTTCCGGTAGGCGCAATGAGCAGTTCTTC. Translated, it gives CASSSGRRNEQFF.

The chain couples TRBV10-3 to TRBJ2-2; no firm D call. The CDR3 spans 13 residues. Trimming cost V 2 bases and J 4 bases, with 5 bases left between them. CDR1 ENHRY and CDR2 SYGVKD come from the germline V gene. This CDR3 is CAISEVPTGELFF. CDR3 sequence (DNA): TGTGCCATCAGTGAGGTCCCCACCGGGGAGCTGTTTTTT.

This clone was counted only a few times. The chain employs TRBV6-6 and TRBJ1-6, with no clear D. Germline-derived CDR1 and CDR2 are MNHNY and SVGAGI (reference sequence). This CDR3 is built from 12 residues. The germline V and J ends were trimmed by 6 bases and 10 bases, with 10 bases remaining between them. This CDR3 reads CASSLDQSPLHF. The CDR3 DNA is TGTGCCAGCAGCCTGGACCAATCACCCCTCCACTTT.

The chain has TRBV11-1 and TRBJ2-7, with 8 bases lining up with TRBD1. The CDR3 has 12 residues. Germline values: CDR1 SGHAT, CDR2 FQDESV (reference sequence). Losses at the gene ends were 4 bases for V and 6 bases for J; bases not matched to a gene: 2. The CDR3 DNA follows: TGTGCCAGCAGCTCCGACAGGGGCGAGCAGTACTTC. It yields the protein CASSSDRGEQYF.

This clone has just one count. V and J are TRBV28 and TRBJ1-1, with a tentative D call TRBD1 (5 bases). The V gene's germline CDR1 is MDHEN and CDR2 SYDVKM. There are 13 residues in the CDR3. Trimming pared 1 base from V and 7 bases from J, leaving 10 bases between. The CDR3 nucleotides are TGTGCCAGCAGTTTATTTTGGGGGAGTGAAGCTTTCTTT. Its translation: CASSLFWGSEAFF.

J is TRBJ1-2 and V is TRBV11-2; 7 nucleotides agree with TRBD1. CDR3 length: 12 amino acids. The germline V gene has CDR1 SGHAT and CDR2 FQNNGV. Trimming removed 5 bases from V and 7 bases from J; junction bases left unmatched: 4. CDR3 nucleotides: TGTGCCAGCAGCCAGACAGGGTCTGGCTACACCTTC. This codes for CASSQTGSGYTF. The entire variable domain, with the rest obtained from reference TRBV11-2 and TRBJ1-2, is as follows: EAGVAQSPRYKIIEKRQSVAFWCNPISGHATLYWYQQILGQGPKLLIQFQNNGVVDDSQLPKDRFSAERLKGVDSTLKIQPAKLEDSAVYLCASSQTGSGYTFGSGTRLTVV.

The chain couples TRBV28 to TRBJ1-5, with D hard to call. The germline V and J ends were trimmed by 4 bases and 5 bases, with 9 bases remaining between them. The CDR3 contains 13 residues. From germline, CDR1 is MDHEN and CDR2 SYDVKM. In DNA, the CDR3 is TGTGCCAGCAGTTCGCCAGACCATCAGCCCCAGCATTTT. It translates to CASSSPDHQPQHF.

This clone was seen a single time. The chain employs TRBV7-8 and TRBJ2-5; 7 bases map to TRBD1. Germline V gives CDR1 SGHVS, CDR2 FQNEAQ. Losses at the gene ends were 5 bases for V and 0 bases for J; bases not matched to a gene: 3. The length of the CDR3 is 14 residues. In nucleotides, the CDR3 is TGTGCCAGCAGCCAAACAGGGGACCAAGAGACCCAGTACTTC. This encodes CASSQTGDQETQYF. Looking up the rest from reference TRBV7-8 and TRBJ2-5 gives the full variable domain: GAGVSQSPRYKVAKRGQDVALRCDPISGHVSLFWYQQALGQGPEFLTYFQNEAQLDKSGLPSDRFFAERPEGSVSTLKIQRTQQEDSAVYLCASSQTGDQETQYFGPGTRLLVL.

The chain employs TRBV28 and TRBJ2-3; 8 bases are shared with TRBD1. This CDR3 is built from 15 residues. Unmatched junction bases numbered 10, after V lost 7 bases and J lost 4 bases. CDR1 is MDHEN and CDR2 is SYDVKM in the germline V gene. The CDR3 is CASNDAQGASDTQYF. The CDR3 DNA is TGTGCCAGCAACGACGCTCAGGGGGCATCAGATACGCAGTATTTT.

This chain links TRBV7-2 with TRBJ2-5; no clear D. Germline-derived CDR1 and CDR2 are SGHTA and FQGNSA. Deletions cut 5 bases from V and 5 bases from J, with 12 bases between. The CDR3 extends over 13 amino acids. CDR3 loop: CASSPSSVETQYF. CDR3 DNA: TGTGCCAGCAGCCCGTCATCCGTGGAGACCCAGTACTTC.

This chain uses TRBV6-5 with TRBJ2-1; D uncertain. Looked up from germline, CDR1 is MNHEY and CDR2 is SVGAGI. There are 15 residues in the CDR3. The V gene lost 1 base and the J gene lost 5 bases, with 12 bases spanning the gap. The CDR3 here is CASSYFGPRDNEQFF. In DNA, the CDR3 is TGTGCCAGCAGTTACTTCGGACCAAGGGACAATGAGCAGTTCTTC.

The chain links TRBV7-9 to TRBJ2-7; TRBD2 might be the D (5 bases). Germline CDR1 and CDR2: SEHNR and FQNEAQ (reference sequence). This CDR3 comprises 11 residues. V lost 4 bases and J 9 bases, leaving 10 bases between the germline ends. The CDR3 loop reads CASSSTEGQYF. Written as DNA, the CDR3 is TGTGCCAGCAGCTCCACTGAGGGGCAGTACTTC.

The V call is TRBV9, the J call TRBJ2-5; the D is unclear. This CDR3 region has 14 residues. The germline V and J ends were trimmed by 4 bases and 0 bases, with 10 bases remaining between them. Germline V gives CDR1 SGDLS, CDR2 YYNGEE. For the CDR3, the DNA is TGTGCCAGCAGCATAGGCACCAACCAAGAGACCCAGTACTTC. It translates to CASSIGTNQETQYF.

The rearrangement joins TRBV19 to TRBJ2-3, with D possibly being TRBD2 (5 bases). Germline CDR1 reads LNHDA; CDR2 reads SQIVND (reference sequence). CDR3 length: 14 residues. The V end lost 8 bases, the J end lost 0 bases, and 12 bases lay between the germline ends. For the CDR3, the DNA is TGTGCCAGTGGGCCGCGGACTAGCACAGATACGCAGTATTTT. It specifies CASGPRTSTDTQYF.

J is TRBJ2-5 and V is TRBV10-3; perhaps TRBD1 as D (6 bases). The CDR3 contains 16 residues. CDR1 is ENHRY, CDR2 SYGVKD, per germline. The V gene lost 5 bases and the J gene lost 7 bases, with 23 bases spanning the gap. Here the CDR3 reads CAISRNLQGLGGTQYF. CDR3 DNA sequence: TGTGCCATCAGTAGGAACCTTCAGGGCCTAGGGGGGACCCAGTACTTC.

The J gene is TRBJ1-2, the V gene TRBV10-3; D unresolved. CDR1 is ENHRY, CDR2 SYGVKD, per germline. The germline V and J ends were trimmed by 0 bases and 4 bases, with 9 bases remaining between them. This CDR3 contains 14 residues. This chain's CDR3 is CAISESVSGYGYTF. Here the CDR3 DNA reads TGTGCCATCAGTGAGTCGGTCAGTGGCTATGGCTACACCTTC.

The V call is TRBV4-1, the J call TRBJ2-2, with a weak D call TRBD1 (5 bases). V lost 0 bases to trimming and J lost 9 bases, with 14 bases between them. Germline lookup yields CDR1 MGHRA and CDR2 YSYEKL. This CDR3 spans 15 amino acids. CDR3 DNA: TGCGCCAGCAGCCAAGATGGGCCAGGGAAACGGGAGCTGTTTTTT. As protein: CASSQDGPGKRELFF.

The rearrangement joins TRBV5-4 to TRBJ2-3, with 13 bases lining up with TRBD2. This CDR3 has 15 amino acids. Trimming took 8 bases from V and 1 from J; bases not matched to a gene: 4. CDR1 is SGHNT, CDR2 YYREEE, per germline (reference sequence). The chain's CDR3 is CASGLAGVRTDTQYF. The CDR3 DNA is TGTGCCAGTGGACTAGCGGGGGTCCGCACAGATACGCAGTATTTT.

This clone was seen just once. The CDR3 DNA sequence: TGTGCCAGCGACAGGGGCCCTACCTACGAGCAGTACTTC. Protein product: CASDRGPTYEQYF. The V and J genes are TRBV10-3 and TRBJ2-7, with TRBD1 matching 8 bases. The germline V gene has CDR1 ENHRY and CDR2 SYGVKD. The J segment lost 2 bases and the V segment lost 10 bases, leaving 7 bases of the junction unmatched. The CDR3 contains 13 residues.

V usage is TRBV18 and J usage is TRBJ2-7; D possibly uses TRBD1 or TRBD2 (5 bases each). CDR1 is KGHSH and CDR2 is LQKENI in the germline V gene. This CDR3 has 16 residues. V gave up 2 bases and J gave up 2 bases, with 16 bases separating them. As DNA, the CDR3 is TGTGCCAGCTCACCATTCTCCGCAGGGAGTACCTACGAGCAGTACTTC. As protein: CASSPFSAGSTYEQYF. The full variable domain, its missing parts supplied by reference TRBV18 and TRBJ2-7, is NAGVMQNPRHLVRRRGQEARLRCSPMKGHSHVYWYRQLPEEGLKFMVYLQKENIIDESGMPKERFSAEFPKEGPSILRIQQVVRGDSAAYFCASSPFSAGSTYEQYFGPGTRLTVT.

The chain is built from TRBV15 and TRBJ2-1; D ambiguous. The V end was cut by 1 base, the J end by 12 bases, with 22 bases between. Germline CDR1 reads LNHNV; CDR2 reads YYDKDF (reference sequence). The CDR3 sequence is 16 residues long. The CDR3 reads CATSRGGGGGVDTQFF. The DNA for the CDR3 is TGTGCCACCAGCAGAGGGGGTGGCGGCGGAGTTGATACGCAGTTCTTC.

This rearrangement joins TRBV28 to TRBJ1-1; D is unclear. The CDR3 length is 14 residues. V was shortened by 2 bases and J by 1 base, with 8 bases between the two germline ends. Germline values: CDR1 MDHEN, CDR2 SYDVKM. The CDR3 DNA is TGTGCCAGCAGTTTACCAAAAGGGAACACTGAAGCTTTCTTT. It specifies CASSLPKGNTEAFF.

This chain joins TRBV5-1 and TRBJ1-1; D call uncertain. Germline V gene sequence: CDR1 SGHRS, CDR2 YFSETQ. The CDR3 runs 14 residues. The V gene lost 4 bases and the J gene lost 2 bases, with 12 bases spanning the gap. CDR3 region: CASSRAETNTEAFF. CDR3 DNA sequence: TGCGCCAGCAGCAGGGCAGAGACCAACACTGAAGCTTTCTTT.

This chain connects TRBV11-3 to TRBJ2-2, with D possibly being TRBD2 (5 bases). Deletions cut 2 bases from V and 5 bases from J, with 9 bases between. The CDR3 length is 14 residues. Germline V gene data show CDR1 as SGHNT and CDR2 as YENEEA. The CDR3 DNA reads TGTGCCAGCAGCTTACTCAGAGGGACCGGGGAGCTGTTTTTT. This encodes CASSLLRGTGELFF.

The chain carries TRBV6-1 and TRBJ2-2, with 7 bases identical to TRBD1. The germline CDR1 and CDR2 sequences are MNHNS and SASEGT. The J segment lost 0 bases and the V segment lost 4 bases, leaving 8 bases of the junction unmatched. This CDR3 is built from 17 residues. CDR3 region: CASSGGTVRANTGELFF. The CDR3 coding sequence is TGTGCCAGCAGTGGGGGGACAGTTAGAGCGAACACCGGGGAGCTGTTTTTT.

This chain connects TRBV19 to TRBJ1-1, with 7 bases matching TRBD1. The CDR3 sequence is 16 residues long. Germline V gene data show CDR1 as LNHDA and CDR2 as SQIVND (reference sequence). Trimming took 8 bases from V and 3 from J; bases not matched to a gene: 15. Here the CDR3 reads CASQPFRTGGHTEAFF. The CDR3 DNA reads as TGTGCCAGTCAGCCCTTTCGGACAGGCGGGCACACTGAAGCTTTCTTT.

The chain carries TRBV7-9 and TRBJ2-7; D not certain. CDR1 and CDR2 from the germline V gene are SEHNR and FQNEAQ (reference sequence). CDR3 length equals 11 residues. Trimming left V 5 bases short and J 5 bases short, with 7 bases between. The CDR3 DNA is TGTGCCAGCAGCCCCCTCCACGAGCAGTACTTC. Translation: CASSPLHEQYF.

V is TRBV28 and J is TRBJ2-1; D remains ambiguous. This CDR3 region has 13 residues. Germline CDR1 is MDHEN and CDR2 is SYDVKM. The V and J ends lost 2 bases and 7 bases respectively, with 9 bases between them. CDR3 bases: TGTGCCAGCAGTTTAGGGCAGAGGAATGAGCAGTTCTTC. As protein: CASSLGQRNEQFF.